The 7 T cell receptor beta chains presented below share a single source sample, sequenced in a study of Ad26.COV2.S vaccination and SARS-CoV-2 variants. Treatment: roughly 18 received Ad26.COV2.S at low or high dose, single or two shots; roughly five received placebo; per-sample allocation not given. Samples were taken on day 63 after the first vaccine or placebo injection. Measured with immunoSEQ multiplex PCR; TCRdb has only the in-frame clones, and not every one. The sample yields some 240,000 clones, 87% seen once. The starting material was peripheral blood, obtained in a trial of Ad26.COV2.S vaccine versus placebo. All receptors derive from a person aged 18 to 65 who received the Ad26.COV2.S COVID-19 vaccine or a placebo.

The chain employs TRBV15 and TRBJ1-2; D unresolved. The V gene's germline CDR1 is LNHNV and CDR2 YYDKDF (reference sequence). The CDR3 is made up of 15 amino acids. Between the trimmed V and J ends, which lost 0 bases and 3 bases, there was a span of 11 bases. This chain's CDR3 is CATSRDSFKHYGYTF. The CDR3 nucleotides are TGTGCCACCAGCAGAGATTCTTTCAAGCACTATGGCTACACCTTC.

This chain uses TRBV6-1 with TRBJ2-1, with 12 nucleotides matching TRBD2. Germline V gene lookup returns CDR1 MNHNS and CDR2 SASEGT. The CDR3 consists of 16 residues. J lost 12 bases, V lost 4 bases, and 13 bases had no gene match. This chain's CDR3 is CASSVMTSGGLIGQFF. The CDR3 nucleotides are TGTGCCAGCAGTGTTATGACTAGCGGGGGCCTTATCGGGCAGTTCTTC.

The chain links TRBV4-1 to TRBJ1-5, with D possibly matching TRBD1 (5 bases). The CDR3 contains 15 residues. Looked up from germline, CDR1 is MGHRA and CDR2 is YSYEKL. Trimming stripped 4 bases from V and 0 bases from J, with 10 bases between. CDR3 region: CASSRFGTSNQPQHF. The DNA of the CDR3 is TGCGCCAGCAGCCGATTCGGGACTAGCAATCAGCCCCAGCATTTT.

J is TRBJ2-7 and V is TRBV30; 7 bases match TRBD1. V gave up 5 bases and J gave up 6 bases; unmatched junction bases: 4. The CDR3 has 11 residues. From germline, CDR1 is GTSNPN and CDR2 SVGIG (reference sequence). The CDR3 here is CAWATGPEQYF. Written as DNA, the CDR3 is TGTGCCTGGGCGACAGGGCCCGAGCAGTACTTC. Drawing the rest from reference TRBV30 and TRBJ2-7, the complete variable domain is SQTIHQWPATLVQPVGSPLSLECTVEGTSNPNLYWYRQAAGRGLQLLFYSVGIGQISSEVPQNLSASRPQDRQFILSSKKLLLSDSGFYLCAWATGPEQYFGPGTRLTVT.

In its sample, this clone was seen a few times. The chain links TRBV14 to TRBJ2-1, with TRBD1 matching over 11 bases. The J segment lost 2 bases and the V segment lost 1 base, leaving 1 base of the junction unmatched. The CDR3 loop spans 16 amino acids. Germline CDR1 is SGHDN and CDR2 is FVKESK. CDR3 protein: CASSQADRGPYNEQFF. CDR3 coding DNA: TGTGCCAGCAGCCAAGCGGACAGGGGGCCCTACAATGAGCAGTTCTTC.

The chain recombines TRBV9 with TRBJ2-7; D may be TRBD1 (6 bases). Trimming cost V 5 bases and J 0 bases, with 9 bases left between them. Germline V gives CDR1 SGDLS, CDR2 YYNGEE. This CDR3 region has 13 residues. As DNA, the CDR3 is TGTGCCAGCAGTACAGGGACCTCCTACGAGCAGTACTTC. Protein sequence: CASSTGTSYEQYF.

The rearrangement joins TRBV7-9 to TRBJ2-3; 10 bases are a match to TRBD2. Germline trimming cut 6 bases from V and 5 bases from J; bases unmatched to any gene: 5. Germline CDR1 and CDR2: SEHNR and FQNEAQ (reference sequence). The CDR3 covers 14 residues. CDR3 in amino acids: CASSSGTSVDTQYF. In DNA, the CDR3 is TGTGCCAGCAGTTCCGGGACTAGCGTAGATACGCAGTATTTT.